This is a list of T cell receptor beta chains from one sample in a study of T cells in Graves' hyperthyroidism and ophthalmopathy. TCRdb re-called the multiplex PCR reads with MiXCR, one entry per CDR3 protein. Of hundreds of thousands of distinct CDR3 sequences listed, around 14% are singletons. Sequencing was performed on blood. Receptors were obtained from a woman in her twenties or thirties with Graves' hyperthyroidism. The CDR3 runs from the conserved cysteine through the conserved F or W. Fields, in order: clone size, J gene, D gene, V gene, CDR3 protein, CDR3 DNA. The D gene is left open where the match is weak. Size is stated for part of the rows, as once, few or many counts, or as a class when the clone is expanded.

few | TRBJ2-5 | - | TRBV12-3/TRBV12-4 | CASSPSGAQYF | TGTGCCAGCAGTCCTTCCGGGGCCCAGTACTTC
many | TRBJ1-2 | - | TRBV11-2 | CASSLGGRAYYGYTF | TGTGCCAGCAGCTTGGGGGGGAGGGCTTACTATGGCTACACCTTC
many | TRBJ2-2 | - | TRBV24-1 | CATSLGGGAETGELFF | TGTGCCACCAGTTTGGGCGGGGGCGCTGAAACCGGGGAGCTGTTTTTT
many | TRBJ2-5 | - | TRBV20-1 | CSARLILVLAEETQYF | TGCAGTGCTAGACTGATCCTGGTGCTCGCTGAAGAAACCCAGTACTTC
- | TRBJ2-3 | TRBD2 | TRBV6-1 | CASSLAGGPHTQYF | TGTGCCAGCAGTCTAGCGGGAGGCCCTCATACGCAGTATTTT
- | TRBJ2-1 | - | TRBV10-3 | CAISEREVGDEQFF | TGTGCCATCAGTGAGCGGGAAGTTGGCGATGAGCAGTTCTTC
few | TRBJ2-4 | - | TRBV27 | CASSYMGQDNIQYF | TGTGCCAGCAGTTATATGGGGCAGGATAACATTCAGTACTTC
- | TRBJ2-7 | TRBD1 | TRBV5-6 | CASSLSWTGMGPLYEQYF | TGTGCCAGCAGCTTGTCTTGGACAGGCATGGGGCCTCTCTACGAGCAGTACTTC
many | TRBJ2-6 | TRBD2 | TRBV28 | CASTLGEGRGGANVLTF | TGTGCCAGCACCCTTGGGGAGGGGCGAGGGGGGGCCAACGTCCTGACTTTC
many | TRBJ2-3 | - | TRBV7-9 | CASKPLGSTQYF | TGTGCCAGCAAACCCTTAGGATCAACGCAGTATTTT
many | TRBJ1-1 | - | TRBV29-1 | CSVVLYTEAFF | TGCAGCGTTGTCCTATACACTGAAGCTTTCTTT
many | TRBJ2-7 | TRBD1 | TRBV5-4 | CASSRTGTESYEQYF | TGTGCCAGCAGCCGAACCGGGACAGAATCCTACGAGCAGTACTTC
- | TRBJ2-3 | - | TRBV20-1 | CSASGPGDTDTQYF | TGCAGTGCTAGTGGGCCAGGGGACACAGATACGCAGTATTTT
many | TRBJ2-7 | TRBD2 | TRBV7-9 | CASSLLPGLAFEQYF | TGTGCCAGCAGCTTATTACCGGGACTAGCCTTCGAGCAGTACTTC
many | TRBJ1-5 | - | TRBV6-5 | CASSYARNQPQHF | TGTGCCAGCAGTTACGCCCGCAATCAGCCCCAGCATTTT
many | TRBJ1-5 | TRBD1 | TRBV4-1 | CASSLATGSNQPQHF | TGCGCCAGCAGCCTGGCGACAGGGAGCAATCAGCCCCAGCATTTT
many | TRBJ2-1 | - | TRBV6-1 | CASSFQLQQYNEQFF | TGTGCCAGCAGTTTTCAGTTACAGCAATACAATGAGCAGTTCTTC
- | TRBJ2-4 | - | TRBV10-3 | CAISDPSGSNIQYF | TGTGCCATCAGTGACCCAAGCGGAAGCAACATTCAGTACTTC
- | TRBJ2-3 | - | TRBV6-2/TRBV6-3 | CASPRPRRGTLTDTQYF | TGTGCCAGCCCACGCCCACGTCGGGGGACCCTCACAGATACGCAGTATTTT
few | TRBJ1-4 | - | TRBV6-1 | CASSFPVNEKLFF | TGTGCCAGCAGTTTCCCAGTTAATGAAAAACTGTTTTTT
many | TRBJ1-2 | - | TRBV6-6 | CASSYSTSDGYTF | TGTGCCAGCAGTTACTCGACATCTGATGGCTACACCTTC
many | TRBJ1-6 | - | TRBV12-3/TRBV12-4 | CASTEDGINSPLHF | TGTGCCAGCACCGAGGATGGGATAAATTCACCCCTCCACTTT
- | TRBJ1-1 | - | TRBV14 | CASSQETRNTEAFF | TGTGCCAGCAGCCAAGAAACCAGGAACACTGAAGCTTTCTTT
- | TRBJ1-5 | - | TRBV6-1 | CASSESGQGRHF | TGTGCCAGCAGCGAGTCCGGACAAGGGCGGCATTTT
- | TRBJ2-3 | - | TRBV29-1 | CSVRETGTQYF | TGCAGCGTTAGGGAAACCGGGACGCAGTATTTT
few | TRBJ2-7 | TRBD2 | TRBV20-1 | CSAYPRTSYIHEQYF | TGCAGTGCTTACCCGAGGACTAGCTACATCCACGAGCAGTACTTC
- | TRBJ2-7 | - | TRBV7-9 | CASSRSSPEQYF | TGTGCCAGCAGCCGGAGTTCACCCGAGCAGTACTTC
few | TRBJ1-6 | - | TRBV9 | CASSGQVGVSPLHF | TGTGCCAGCAGCGGACAAGTAGGCGTTTCACCCCTCCACTTT
many | TRBJ1-5 | TRBD1 | TRBV18 | CASSPSGGDQPQHF | TGTGCCAGCTCACCATCAGGGGGGGATCAGCCCCAGCATTTT
- | TRBJ2-1 | TRBD2 | TRBV13 | CASSLWGGYSYNEQFF | TGTGCCAGCAGCTTATGGGGGGGGTATTCCTACAATGAGCAGTTCTTC
many | TRBJ1-5 | - | TRBV20-1 | CSARSRNQPQHF | TGCAGTGCTAGGTCAAGGAATCAGCCCCAGCATTTT
- | TRBJ2-1 | TRBD2 | TRBV14 | CASSQRILAGVSGDEQFF | TGTGCCAGCAGCCAAAGGATTTTAGCGGGAGTATCGGGCGATGAGCAGTTCTTC
few | TRBJ2-7 | - | TRBV6-2/TRBV6-3 | CASSWTSGAEQYF | TGTGCCAGCAGTTGGACCTCAGGGGCCGAGCAGTACTTC
many | TRBJ2-2 | - | TRBV19 | CATTRHGRGSSAPTGELFF | TGTGCCACCACGCGGCATGGTAGAGGGAGTTCTGCCCCCACCGGGGAGCTGTTTTTT
many | TRBJ2-7 | TRBD1 | TRBV12-3/TRBV12-4 | CASSLVGTGLRIEQYF | TGTGCCAGCAGTTTAGTTGGGACAGGGCTTCGGATCGAGCAGTACTTC
- | TRBJ2-7 | TRBD2 | TRBV27 | CVSGAWYEQYF | TGTGTCAGCGGGGCATGGTACGAGCAGTACTTC
- | TRBJ2-2 | TRBD1 | TRBV29-1 | CSVGHRGAGELFF | TGCAGCGTTGGCCACAGGGGGGCCGGGGAGCTGTTTTTT
many | TRBJ1-4 | - | TRBV28 | CASMGAATNEKLFF | TGTGCCAGCATGGGGGCTGCAACTAATGAAAAACTGTTTTTT
few | TRBJ2-2 | - | TRBV11-1 | CTSSPQPADYTGELFF | TGTACCAGCAGCCCCCAACCGGCAGATTACACCGGGGAGCTGTTTTTT
many | TRBJ2-7 | - | TRBV27 | CASGRTSYEQYF | TGTGCCAGCGGGAGGACCTCCTACGAGCAGTACTTC
many | TRBJ2-7 | TRBD2 | TRBV19 | CASSSLAGGGVESEQYF | TGTGCCAGTAGTTCGCTAGCGGGAGGCGGAGTCGAGAGCGAGCAGTACTTC
many | TRBJ2-7 | - | TRBV28 | CASNDPGYEQYF | TGTGCCAGCAACGATCCAGGTTACGAGCAGTACTTC
many | TRBJ1-6 | - | TRBV11-3 | CASSQAPSRRSPLHF | TGTGCCAGCAGCCAAGCCCCCTCCAGGCGGTCACCCCTCCACTTT
many | TRBJ2-1 | TRBD2 | TRBV10-3 | CAIRLLAGDNNEQFF | TGTGCCATCAGACTACTAGCGGGAGACAATAATGAGCAGTTCTTC
- | TRBJ1-2 | - | TRBV6-1 | CASSGGNGYTF | TGTGCCAGCAGCGGAGGGAATGGCTACACCTTC
many | TRBJ2-2 | - | TRBV6-8 | CASKPGTGELFF | TGTGCCAGCAAACCTGGAACCGGGGAGCTGTTTTTT